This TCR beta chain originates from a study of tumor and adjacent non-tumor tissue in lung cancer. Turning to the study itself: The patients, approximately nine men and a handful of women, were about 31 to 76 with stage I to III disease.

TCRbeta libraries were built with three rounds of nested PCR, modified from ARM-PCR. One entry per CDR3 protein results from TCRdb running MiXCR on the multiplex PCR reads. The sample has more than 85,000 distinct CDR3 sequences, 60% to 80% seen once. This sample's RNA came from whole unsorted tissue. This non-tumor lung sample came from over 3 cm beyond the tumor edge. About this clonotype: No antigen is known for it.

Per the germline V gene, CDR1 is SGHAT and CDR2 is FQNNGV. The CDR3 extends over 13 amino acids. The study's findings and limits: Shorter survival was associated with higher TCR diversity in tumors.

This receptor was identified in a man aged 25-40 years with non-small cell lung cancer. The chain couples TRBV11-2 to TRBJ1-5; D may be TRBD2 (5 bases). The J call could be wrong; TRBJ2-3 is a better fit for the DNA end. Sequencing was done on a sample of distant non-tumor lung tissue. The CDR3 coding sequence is TGTGCCAGCAGCTTAAGCGGTAACTGGCCCCAGTATTTT. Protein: CASSLSGNWPQYF.